Each of the 9 T cell receptor beta chains below was sequenced from the same sample in a study of cytomegalovirus exposure and HLA in healthy donors. PCR used 60 Vbeta primers and 13 Jbeta primers. Sequenced by immunoSEQ multiplex PCR; TCRdb stores in-frame clones only, minus some. The sample has some 150,000 clones. The sample taken for sequencing was PBMCs. These receptors came from a young woman in good health and CMV-seropositive.

V is TRBV19 and J is TRBJ1-3, with a tentative D call TRBD1 (5 bases). V lost 3 bases, J lost 5 bases, and 8 bases lay in between. In germline, CDR1 is LNHDA, CDR2 SQIVND (reference sequence). This CDR3 has 13 residues. CDR3 sequence reads: CASSMGGRNTIYF. DNA of the CDR3: TGTGCCAGTAGTATGGGGGGAAGAAACACCATATATTTT.

V is TRBV7-2 and J is TRBJ2-3, with D tentatively TRBD2 (6 bases). V gave up 6 bases and J gave up 1 base, with 14 bases separating them. The CDR3 totals 15 residues. Germline lookup yields CDR1 SGHTA and CDR2 FQGNSA. The CDR3 DNA is TGTGCCAGCAGATCCGGGACTTACCGCACAGATACGCAGTATTTT. Residues: CASRSGTYRTDTQYF.

This CDR3 reads CASSLGLAGLANNEQFF. As DNA, the CDR3 is TGTGCCAGCAGCTTAGGCCTAGCGGGACTGGCGAACAATGAGCAGTTCTTC. V is TRBV7-9 and J is TRBJ2-1; 9 bases map to TRBD2. CDR3 length equals 17 residues. V lost 1 base to trimming and J lost 5 bases; unmatched junction nucleotides: 9. From germline, CDR1 is SEHNR and CDR2 FQNEAQ (reference sequence).

V usage is TRBV7-2 and J usage is TRBJ1-2; D gene uncertain. The CDR3 has 15 amino acids. The V end was cut by 0 bases, the J end by 5 bases, with 13 bases between. Germline lookup yields CDR1 SGHTA and CDR2 FQGNSA. In nucleotides, the CDR3 is TGTGCCAGCAGCTTAGCGACCGGGAGAATTTATGGCTACACCTTC. Its translation is CASSLATGRIYGYTF.

The chain recombines TRBV2 with TRBJ2-2, with D unclear. Trimming removed 5 bases from V and 5 bases from J, with 9 bases in between. CDR1 is SNHLY, CDR2 FYNNEI, per germline. The length of the CDR3 is 13 residues. CDR3: CASSPTVTGELFF. The CDR3 bases are TGTGCCAGCAGTCCAACAGTTACCGGGGAGCTGTTTTTT. Filled out from reference TRBV2 and TRBJ2-2, the complete variable domain reads EPEVTQTPSHQVTQMGQEVILRCVPISNHLYFYWYRQILGQKVEFLVSFYNNEISEKSEIFDDQFSVERPDGSNFTLKIRSTKLEDSAMYFCASSPTVTGELFFGEGSRLTVL.

V usage is TRBV7-2 and J usage is TRBJ1-5, with 8 bases lining up with TRBD1. This CDR3 comprises 17 residues. The ends lost 1 base at V and 0 bases at J; junction bases unmatched: 5. The germline V gene has CDR1 SGHTA and CDR2 FQGNSA. The CDR3 here is CASSLEAGGYSNQPQHF. CDR3 DNA sequence: TGTGCCAGCAGCTTAGAGGCAGGGGGCTATAGCAATCAGCCCCAGCATTTT.

The chain links TRBV30 to TRBJ1-5; 8 bases align to TRBD1. The CDR3 totals 13 residues. Per the germline V gene, CDR1 is GTSNPN and CDR2 is SVGIG (reference sequence). Trimming removed 1 base from V and 5 bases from J; junction bases left unmatched: 1. CDR3 DNA: TGTGCCTGGAGTGCAGGGGGCGATCAGCCCCAGCATTTT. Its protein product is CAWSAGGDQPQHF. Supplemented by reference TRBV30 and TRBJ1-5, the full variable domain reads SQTIHQWPATLVQPVGSPLSLECTVEGTSNPNLYWYRQAAGRGLQLLFYSVGIGQISSEVPQNLSASRPQDRQFILSSKKLLLSDSGFYLCAWSAGGDQPQHFGDGTRLSIL.

The chain combines TRBV6-5 with TRBJ1-2; D call uncertain. The V gene's germline CDR1 is MNHEY and CDR2 SVGAGI. This CDR3 spans 13 amino acids. Trimming cost V 4 bases and J 6 bases, with 12 bases left between them. The CDR3 DNA follows: TGTGCCAGCAGTTTTCCGGGAACGAATGGCTACACCTTC. It specifies CASSFPGTNGYTF.

This sequence joins TRBV7-8 and TRBJ2-7; 13 positions match TRBD2. V trimming: 4 bases; J trimming: 11 bases; junction bases outside the gene matches: 11. Germline-derived CDR1 and CDR2 are SGHVS and FQNEAQ. This CDR3 contains 15 residues. The CDR3 spells CASSYGLAGEATEYF. In DNA form, the CDR3 reads TGTGCCAGCAGCTACGGACTAGCGGGAGAGGCAACGGAGTACTTC.